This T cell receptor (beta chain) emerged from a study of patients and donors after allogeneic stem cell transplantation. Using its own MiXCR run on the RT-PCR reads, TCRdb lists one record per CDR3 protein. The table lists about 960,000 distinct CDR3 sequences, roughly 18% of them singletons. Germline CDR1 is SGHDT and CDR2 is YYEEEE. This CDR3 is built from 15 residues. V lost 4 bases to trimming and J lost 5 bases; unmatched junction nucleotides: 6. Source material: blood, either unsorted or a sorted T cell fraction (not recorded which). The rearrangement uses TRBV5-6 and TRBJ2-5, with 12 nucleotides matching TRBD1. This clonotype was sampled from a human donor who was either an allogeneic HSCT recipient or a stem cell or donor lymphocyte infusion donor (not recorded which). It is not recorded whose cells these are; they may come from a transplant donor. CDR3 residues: CASSGGQGAVETQYF. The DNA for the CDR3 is TGTGCCAGCAGCGGGGGACAGGGGGCGGTTGAGACCCAGTACTTC.